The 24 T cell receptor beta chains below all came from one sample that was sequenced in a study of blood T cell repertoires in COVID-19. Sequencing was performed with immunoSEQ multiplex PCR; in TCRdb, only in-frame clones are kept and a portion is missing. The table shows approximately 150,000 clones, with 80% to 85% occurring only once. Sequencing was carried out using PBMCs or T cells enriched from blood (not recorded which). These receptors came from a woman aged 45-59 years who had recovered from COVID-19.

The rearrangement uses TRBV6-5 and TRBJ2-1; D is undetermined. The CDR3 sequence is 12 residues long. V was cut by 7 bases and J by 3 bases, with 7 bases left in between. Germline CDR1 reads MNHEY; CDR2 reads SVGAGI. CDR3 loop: CASIRNYNEQFF. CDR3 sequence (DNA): TGTGCCAGCATCAGGAACTACAATGAGCAGTTCTTC.

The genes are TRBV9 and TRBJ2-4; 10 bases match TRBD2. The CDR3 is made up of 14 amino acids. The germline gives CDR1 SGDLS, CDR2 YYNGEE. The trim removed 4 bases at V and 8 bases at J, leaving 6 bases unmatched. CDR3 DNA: TGTGCCAGCAGCTCAGCGGGGGGGCTGGACATTCAGTACTTC. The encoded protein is CASSSAGGLDIQYF.

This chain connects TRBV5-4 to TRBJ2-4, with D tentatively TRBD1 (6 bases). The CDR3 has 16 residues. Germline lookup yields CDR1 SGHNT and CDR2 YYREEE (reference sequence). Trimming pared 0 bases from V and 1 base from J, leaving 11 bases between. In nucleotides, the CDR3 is TGTGCCAGCAGCTTGGCTGGGGGCACGGCCAAAAACATTCAGTACTTC. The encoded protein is CASSLAGGTAKNIQYF.

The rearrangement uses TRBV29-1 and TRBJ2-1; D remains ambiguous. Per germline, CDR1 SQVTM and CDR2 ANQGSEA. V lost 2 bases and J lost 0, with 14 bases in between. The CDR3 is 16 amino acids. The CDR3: CSVENSARSSYNEQFF. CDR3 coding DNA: TGCAGCGTTGAAAATTCTGCCAGAAGCTCCTACAATGAGCAGTTCTTC.

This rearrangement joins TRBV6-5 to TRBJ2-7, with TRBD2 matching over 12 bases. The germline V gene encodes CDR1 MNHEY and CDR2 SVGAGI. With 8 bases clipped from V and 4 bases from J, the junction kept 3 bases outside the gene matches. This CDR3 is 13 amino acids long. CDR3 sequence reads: CASGTSGYYEQYF. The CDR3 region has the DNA TGTGCCAGCGGGACTAGCGGGTATTACGAGCAGTACTTC.

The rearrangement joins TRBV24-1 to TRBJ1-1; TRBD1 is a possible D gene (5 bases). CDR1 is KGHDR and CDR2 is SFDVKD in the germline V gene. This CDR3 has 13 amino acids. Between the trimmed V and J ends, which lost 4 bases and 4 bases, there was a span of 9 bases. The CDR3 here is CATSDRERTEAFF. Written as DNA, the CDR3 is TGTGCCACCAGTGACAGGGAACGCACTGAAGCTTTCTTT.

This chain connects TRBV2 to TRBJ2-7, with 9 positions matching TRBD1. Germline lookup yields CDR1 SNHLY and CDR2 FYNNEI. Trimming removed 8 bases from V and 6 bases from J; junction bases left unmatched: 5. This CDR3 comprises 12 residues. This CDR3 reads CASSGTGPEQYF. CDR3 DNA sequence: TGTGCCAGCTCCGGGACAGGGCCCGAGCAGTACTTC. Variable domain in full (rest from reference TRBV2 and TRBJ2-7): EPEVTQTPSHQVTQMGQEVILRCVPISNHLYFYWYRQILGQKVEFLVSFYNNEISEKSEIFDDQFSVERPDGSNFTLKIRSTKLEDSAMYFCASSGTGPEQYFGPGTRLTVT.

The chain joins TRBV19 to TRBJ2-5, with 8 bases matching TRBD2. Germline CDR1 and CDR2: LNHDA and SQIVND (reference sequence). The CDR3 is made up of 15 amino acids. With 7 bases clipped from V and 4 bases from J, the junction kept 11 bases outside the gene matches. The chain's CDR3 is CASKPSLAAGETQYF. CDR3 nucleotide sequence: TGTGCCAGTAAGCCTTCACTAGCGGCGGGAGAGACCCAGTACTTC.

The CDR3 sequence: CASSRDISNYGYTF. DNA of the CDR3: TGCGCCAGCAGCAGGGACATTTCCAACTATGGCTACACCTTC. The chain joins TRBV5-1 to TRBJ1-2, with D perhaps matching TRBD1 (6 bases). The CDR3 is made up of 14 amino acids. The germline CDR1 and CDR2 sequences are SGHRS and YFSETQ. Trimming cost V 4 bases and J 2 bases, with 12 bases left between them.

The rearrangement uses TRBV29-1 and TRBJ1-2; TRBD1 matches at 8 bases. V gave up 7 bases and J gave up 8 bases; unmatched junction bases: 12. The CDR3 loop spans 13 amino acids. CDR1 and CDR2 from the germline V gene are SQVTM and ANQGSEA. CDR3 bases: TGCAGCGCCACTTCAGGGGGCTCGAGGGGCTACACCTTC. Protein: CSATSGGSRGYTF.

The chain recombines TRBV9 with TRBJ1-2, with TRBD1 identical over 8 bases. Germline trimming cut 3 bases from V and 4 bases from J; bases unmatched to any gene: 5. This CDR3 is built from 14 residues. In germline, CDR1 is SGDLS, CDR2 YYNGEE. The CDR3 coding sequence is TGTGCCAGCAGCGGCAGGGGGCAAAGCTATGGCTACACCTTC. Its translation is CASSGRGQSYGYTF.

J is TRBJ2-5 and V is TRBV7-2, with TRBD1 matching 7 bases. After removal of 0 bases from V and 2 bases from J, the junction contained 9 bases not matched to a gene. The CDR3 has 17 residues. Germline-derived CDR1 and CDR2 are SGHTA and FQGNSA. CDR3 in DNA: TGTGCCAGCAGCTTAGCCCTAGACAGGGTTGGTCAAGAGACCCAGTACTTC. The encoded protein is CASSLALDRVGQETQYF.

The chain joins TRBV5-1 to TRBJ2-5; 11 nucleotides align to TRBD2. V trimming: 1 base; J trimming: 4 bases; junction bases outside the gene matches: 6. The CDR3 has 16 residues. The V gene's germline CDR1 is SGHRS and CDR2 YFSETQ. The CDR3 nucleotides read TGCGCCAGCAGCTTGCAGGTAGCGGGGGGGCCAGAGACCCAGTACTTC. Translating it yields CASSLQVAGGPETQYF.

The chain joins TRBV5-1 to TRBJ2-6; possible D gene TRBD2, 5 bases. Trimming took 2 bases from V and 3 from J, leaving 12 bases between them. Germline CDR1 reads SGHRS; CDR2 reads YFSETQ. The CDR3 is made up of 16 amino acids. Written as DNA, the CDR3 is TGCGCCAGCAGCTTACTACTAGGAGGTGGGGCCAACGTCCTGACTTTC. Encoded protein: CASSLLLGGGANVLTF.

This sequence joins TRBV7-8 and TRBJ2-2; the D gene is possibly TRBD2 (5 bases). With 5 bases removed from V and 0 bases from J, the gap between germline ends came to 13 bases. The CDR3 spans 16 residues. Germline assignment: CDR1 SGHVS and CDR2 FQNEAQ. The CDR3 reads CASSLFGLPNTGELFF. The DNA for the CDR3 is TGTGCCAGCAGCCTTTTCGGACTCCCGAACACCGGGGAGCTGTTTTTT.

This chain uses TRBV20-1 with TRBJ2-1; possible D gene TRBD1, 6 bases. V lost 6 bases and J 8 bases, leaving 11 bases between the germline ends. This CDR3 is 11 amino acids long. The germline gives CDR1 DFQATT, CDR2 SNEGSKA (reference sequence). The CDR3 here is CSAATGYEQFF. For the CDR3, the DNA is TGCAGTGCGGCAACAGGGTATGAGCAGTTCTTC.

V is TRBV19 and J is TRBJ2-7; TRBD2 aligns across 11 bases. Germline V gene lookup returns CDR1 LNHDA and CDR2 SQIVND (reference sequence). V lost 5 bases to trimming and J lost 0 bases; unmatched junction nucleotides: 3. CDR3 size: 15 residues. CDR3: CASSRLAGSSYEQYF. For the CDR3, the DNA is TGTGCCAGTAGTCGACTAGCGGGAAGCTCCTACGAGCAGTACTTC.

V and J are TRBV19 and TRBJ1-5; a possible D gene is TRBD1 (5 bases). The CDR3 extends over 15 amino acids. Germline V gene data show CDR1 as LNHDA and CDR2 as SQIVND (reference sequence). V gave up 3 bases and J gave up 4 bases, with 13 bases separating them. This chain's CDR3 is CASSIAPGRNQPQHF. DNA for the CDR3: TGTGCCAGTAGTATTGCGCCAGGGAGGAATCAGCCCCAGCATTTT.

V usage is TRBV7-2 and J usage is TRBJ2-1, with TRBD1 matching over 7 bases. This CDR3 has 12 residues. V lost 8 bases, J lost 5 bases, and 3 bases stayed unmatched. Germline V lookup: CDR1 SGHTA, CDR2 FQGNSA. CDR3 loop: CASRDRNNEQFF. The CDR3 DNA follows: TGTGCCAGCCGGGACAGAAACAATGAGCAGTTCTTC.

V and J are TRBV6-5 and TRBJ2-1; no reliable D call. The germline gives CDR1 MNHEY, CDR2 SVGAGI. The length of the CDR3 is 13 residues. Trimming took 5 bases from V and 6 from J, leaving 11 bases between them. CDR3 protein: CASSLRILNEQFF. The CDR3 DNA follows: TGTGCCAGCAGTCTCAGGATCCTCAATGAGCAGTTCTTC.

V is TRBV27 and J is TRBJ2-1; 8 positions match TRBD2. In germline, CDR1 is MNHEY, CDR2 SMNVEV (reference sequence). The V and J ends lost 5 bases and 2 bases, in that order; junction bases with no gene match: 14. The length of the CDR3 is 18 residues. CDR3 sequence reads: CASSPLPAGGRTYNEQFF. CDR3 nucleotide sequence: TGTGCCAGCAGTCCCCTCCCCGCGGGCGGGAGGACCTACAATGAGCAGTTCTTC.

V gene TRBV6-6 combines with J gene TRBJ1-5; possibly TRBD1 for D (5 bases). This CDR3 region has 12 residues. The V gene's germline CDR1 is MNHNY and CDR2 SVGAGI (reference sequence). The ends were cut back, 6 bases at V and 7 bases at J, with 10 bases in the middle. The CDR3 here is CASRGLWQPQHF. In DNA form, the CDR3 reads TGTGCCAGCAGGGGGCTATGGCAGCCCCAGCATTTT.

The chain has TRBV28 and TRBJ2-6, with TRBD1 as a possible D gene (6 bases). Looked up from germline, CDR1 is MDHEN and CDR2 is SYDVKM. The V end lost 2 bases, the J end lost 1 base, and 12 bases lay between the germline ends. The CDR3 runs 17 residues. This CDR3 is CASSLRGFSSGANVLTF. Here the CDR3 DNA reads TGTGCCAGCAGTTTAAGGGGGTTCAGTTCTGGGGCCAACGTCCTGACTTTC.

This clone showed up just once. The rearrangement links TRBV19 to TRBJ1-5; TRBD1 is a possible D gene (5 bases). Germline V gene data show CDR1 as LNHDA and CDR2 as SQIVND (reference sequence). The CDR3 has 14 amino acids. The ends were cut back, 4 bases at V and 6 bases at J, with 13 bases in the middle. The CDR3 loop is CASSTGGIGQPQHF. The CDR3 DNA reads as TGTGCCAGTAGTACCGGGGGGATTGGTCAGCCCCAGCATTTT.